This T cell receptor beta chain was documented in a study of cytomegalovirus exposure and HLA in healthy donors. The CDR3 totals 17 residues. Germline lookup yields CDR1 SGDLS and CDR2 YYNGEE. The ends lost 0 bases at V and 4 bases at J; junction bases unmatched: 7. 60 Vbeta and 13 Jbeta primers were used in PCR. Produced via immunoSEQ multiplex PCR; TCRdb's table is partial and in-frame only. This table has under 120,000 clones, 70% appearing once. This clone turned up a few times. Sequencing used PBMCs. The chain joins TRBV9 to TRBJ1-2; 12 bases fit TRBD1. The receptor's source is a man aged 35 to 55 in good health and CMV-seropositive. In nucleotides, the CDR3 is TGTGCCAGCAGCGTAGGCCCCGGGACAGGGGGCAGCTATGGCTACACCTTC. Encoded protein: CASSVGPGTGGSYGYTF.